Below, 27 T cell receptor beta chains from the same sample are listed, as sequenced in a study of OX40 agonist ivuxolimab in advanced cancers. TCRdb's copy holds only in-frame clones and misses some; the assay was immunoSEQ multiplex PCR. The sample yields 72,000 or so clones, approximately 80% seen once. This specimen consisted of CD4+ or CD8+ T cells sorted from blood, obtained in a trial of the OX40 agonist ivuxolimab. Receptors were obtained from an adult with an advanced solid tumor such as melanoma, head and neck, liver or kidney cancer.

V gene TRBV2 combines with J gene TRBJ1-2; 10 bases agree with TRBD1. Germline CDR1 is SNHLY and CDR2 is FYNNEI. This CDR3 has 15 residues. The V and J ends lost 6 bases and 8 bases, in that order; junction bases with no gene match: 12. The CDR3 sequence: CASRPGQGIGEGYTF. CDR3 coding DNA: TGTGCCAGCAGACCGGGACAGGGGATTGGCGAGGGCTACACCTTC.

J is TRBJ1-2 and V is TRBV7-2; no firm D call. V was shortened by 2 bases and J by 8 bases, with 9 bases between the two germline ends. Per the germline V gene, CDR1 is SGHTA and CDR2 is FQGNSA. CDR3 size: 12 residues. This CDR3 is CASSLRADGYTF. The CDR3 DNA is TGTGCCAGCAGCTTACGTGCAGACGGCTACACCTTC.

Written as DNA, the CDR3 is TGTGCCTGGAGCAGACCCGGGGTGAACACCGGGGAGCTGTTTTTT. Protein sequence: CAWSRPGVNTGELFF. The genes are TRBV30 and TRBJ2-2, with TRBD2 as a possible D gene (5 bases). Germline V gene data show CDR1 as GTSNPN and CDR2 as SVGIG (reference sequence). This CDR3 is 15 amino acids long. With 3 bases removed from V and 1 base from J, the gap between germline ends came to 12 bases.

The gene calls are TRBV28 and TRBJ1-2; 9 bases map to TRBD1. The V gene's germline CDR1 is MDHEN and CDR2 SYDVKM. V dropped 6 bases and J dropped 8; count of bases not matched to a gene: 7. The CDR3 runs to 13 residues. The CDR3 reads CASRGNRGRGYTF. The CDR3 region has the DNA TGTGCCAGCAGGGGGAACAGGGGGCGGGGCTACACCTTC.

The CDR3 protein is CASSVATGVLNTQYF. The CDR3 DNA sequence: TGTGCCAGCAGCGTAGCGACAGGGGTACTGAATACGCAGTATTTT. This sequence joins TRBV9 and TRBJ2-3, with 8 bases that match TRBD1. The V segment lost 0 bases and the J segment 7 bases; nucleotides outside the gene matches: 7. CDR3 length: 15 residues. Germline assignment: CDR1 SGDLS and CDR2 YYNGEE.

The V gene is TRBV29-1, the J gene TRBJ1-1; D may be TRBD1 (6 bases). The CDR3 length is 11 residues. Germline CDR1 and CDR2: SQVTM and ANQGSEA. Trimming removed 7 bases at V and 5 bases at J, with 11 bases between. The CDR3 nucleotides are TGCAGCGCAATGCAGGGGACTGAAGCTTTCTTT. It specifies CSAMQGTEAFF. Combining the CDR3 with reference TRBV29-1 and TRBJ1-1 gives the whole variable domain SAVISQKPSRDICQRGTSLTIQCQVDSQVTMMFWYRQQPGQSLTLIATANQGSEATYESGFVIDKFPISRPNLTFSTLTVSNMSPEDSSIYLCSAMQGTEAFFGQGTRLTVV.

The chain links TRBV6-6 to TRBJ1-2, with D possibly being TRBD1 (6 bases). The CDR3 spans 12 residues. Trimming removed 7 bases at V and 9 bases at J, with 15 bases between. Looked up from germline, CDR1 is MNHNY and CDR2 is SVGAGI (reference sequence). The CDR3 protein is CASTRGDSRYTF. CDR3 in DNA: TGTGCCAGCACTAGGGGGGATTCTCGCTACACCTTC.

The V call is TRBV7-2, the J call TRBJ1-2; 8 nucleotides agree with TRBD1. J gave up 5 bases and V 5 bases, and 16 bases lay outside the gene matches. The germline gives CDR1 SGHTA, CDR2 FQGNSA. This CDR3 region has 17 residues. The CDR3 coding sequence is TGTGCCAGCAGCCCCCAGGACAGGGTTTGGGGGTATTATGGCTACACCTTC. Protein: CASSPQDRVWGYYGYTF. Combining the CDR3 with reference TRBV7-2 and TRBJ1-2 gives the whole variable domain GAGVSQSPSNKVTEKGKDVELRCDPISGHTALYWYRQSLGQGLEFLIYFQGNSAPDKSGLPSDRFSAERTGGSVSTLTIQRTQQEDSAVYLCASSPQDRVWGYYGYTFGSGTRLTVV.

V and J are TRBV11-2 and TRBJ1-6; D possibly corresponds to TRBD1 (5 bases). Germline CDR1 and CDR2: SGHAT and FQNNGV. V shed 2 bases and J shed 6 bases, with 8 bases lying between them. This CDR3 comprises 14 residues. In nucleotides, the CDR3 is TGTGCCAGCAGCTTACAGGGTTTTAATTCACCCCTCCACTTT. This codes for CASSLQGFNSPLHF.

The gene calls are TRBV25-1 and TRBJ1-6, with TRBD1 matching 8 bases. Germline CDR1 MGHDK, CDR2 SYGVNS. The V gene end was trimmed by 2 bases and the J gene end by 7 bases; junction bases not matched to a gene: 4. The CDR3 is made up of 15 amino acids. The CDR3 region is CASSEGTGGNSPLHF. The DNA of the CDR3 is TGTGCCAGCAGTGAAGGGACAGGTGGGAATTCACCCCTCCACTTT.

This clone was recorded once. The CDR3 loop is CAISKDRAPLHF. The CDR3 DNA sequence: TGTGCCATCAGTAAAGACCGGGCACCCCTCCACTTT. The chain joins TRBV10-3 to TRBJ1-6; D is unresolved. Germline CDR1 and CDR2: ENHRY and SYGVKD. V was cut by 5 bases and J by 11 bases, with 10 bases left in between. The CDR3 consists of 12 residues.

The V gene is TRBV7-2, the J gene TRBJ1-1; TRBD1 agrees at 7 bases. J lost 1 base, V lost 3 bases, and 5 bases had no gene match. The V gene's germline CDR1 is SGHTA and CDR2 FQGNSA. There are 15 residues in the CDR3. The CDR3 protein is CASSFPQGKNTEAFF. In DNA form, the CDR3 reads TGTGCCAGCAGCTTCCCACAGGGGAAGAACACTGAAGCTTTCTTT.

This clone came up a few times. This same CDR3 is encoded by further DNA sequences in the sample. The chain couples TRBV30 to TRBJ1-5; D is possibly TRBD1 (5 bases). Looked up from germline, CDR1 is GTSNPN and CDR2 is SVGIG (reference sequence). Trimming shortened V by 1 base and J by 0 bases, and 7 bases separated the two germline ends. The CDR3 spans 14 residues. DNA of the CDR3: TGTGCCTGGAGTGAGGGGAATAGCAATCAGCCCCAGCATTTT. Protein: CAWSEGNSNQPQHF.

This clone occurred once. The chain employs TRBV30 and TRBJ2-2; D is perhaps TRBD1 or TRBD2 (6 bases each). Germline V gene sequence: CDR1 GTSNPN, CDR2 SVGIG (reference sequence). The CDR3 length is 15 residues. Trimming pared 1 base from V and 6 bases from J, leaving 15 bases between. In DNA form, the CDR3 reads TGTGCCTGGAGTGCCTTTAAGGGGGGTGCCGGGGAGCTGTTTTTT. Translation gives CAWSAFKGGAGELFF. The complete variable domain, with remaining parts taken from reference TRBV30 and TRBJ2-2, reads SQTIHQWPATLVQPVGSPLSLECTVEGTSNPNLYWYRQAAGRGLQLLFYSVGIGQISSEVPQNLSASRPQDRQFILSSKKLLLSDSGFYLCAWSAFKGGAGELFFGEGSRLTVL.

V usage is TRBV7-2 and J usage is TRBJ1-2; maybe TRBD1 (5 bases). The CDR3 consists of 12 residues. Germline CDR1 is SGHTA and CDR2 is FQGNSA. Trimming pared 4 bases from V and 8 bases from J, leaving 11 bases between. CDR3 in amino acids: CASSSPGRGYTF. The CDR3 DNA reads TGTGCCAGCAGCTCACCAGGGCGAGGCTACACCTTC.

The gene calls are TRBV2 and TRBJ2-3; 9 nucleotides align to TRBD1. The V segment lost 5 bases and the J segment 5 bases; nucleotides outside the gene matches: 8. CDR3 length: 15 amino acids. Looked up from germline, CDR1 is SNHLY and CDR2 is FYNNEI. CDR3 loop: CASSFPGQGLDTQYF. The CDR3 bases are TGTGCCAGCAGTTTTCCGGGACAGGGATTAGATACGCAGTATTTT.

The rearrangement joins TRBV11-3 to TRBJ1-6, with D maybe TRBD1 (6 bases). V lost 3 bases to trimming and J lost 7 bases, with 22 bases between them. This CDR3 comprises 18 residues. Germline CDR1 is SGHNT and CDR2 is YENEEA. This CDR3 is CASSLGGWARQANSPLHF. The CDR3 DNA is TGTGCCAGCAGCTTGGGGGGCTGGGCAAGACAGGCAAATTCACCCCTCCACTTT.

This clone turned up a few times. This chain connects TRBV6-1 to TRBJ1-6; D perhaps matches TRBD1 (5 bases). The CDR3 length is 15 residues. Germline V gene lookup returns CDR1 MNHNS and CDR2 SASEGT. With 2 bases removed from V and 10 bases from J, the gap between germline ends came to 15 bases. The CDR3 DNA follows: TGTGCCAGCAGTGAAAGGGGAGAGGGGCGATCACCCCTCCACTTT. Residues: CASSERGEGRSPLHF.

The CDR3 DNA sequence: TGTGCCAGTAGTCTGACCGGGCGCTCTGGAAACACCATATATTTT. The encoded protein is CASSLTGRSGNTIYF. The V gene is TRBV19, the J gene TRBJ1-3; D remains ambiguous. Germline CDR1 reads LNHDA; CDR2 reads SQIVND (reference sequence). CDR3 length: 15 amino acids. V lost 5 bases, J lost 0 bases, and 11 bases lay in between.

This chain links TRBV2 with TRBJ1-1, with 9 bases aligning to TRBD1. The V gene end was trimmed by 6 bases and the J gene end by 0 bases; junction bases not matched to a gene: 5. The CDR3 extends over 15 amino acids. The germline gives CDR1 SNHLY, CDR2 FYNNEI. The CDR3 DNA follows: TGTGCCAGCAGAGTGACAGGGGGGCTGAACACTGAAGCTTTCTTT. This codes for CASRVTGGLNTEAFF.

J is TRBJ1-1 and V is TRBV19; D is unresolved. V was cut by 2 bases and J by 6 bases, with 7 bases left in between. The CDR3 sequence is 12 residues long. Germline V gene sequence: CDR1 LNHDA, CDR2 SQIVND (reference sequence). Written as DNA, the CDR3 is TGTGCCAGTAGTATAACGAGGGCTGAAGCTTTCTTT. Its protein is CASSITRAEAFF. The whole variable domain, remainder taken from reference TRBV19 and TRBJ1-1, is DGGITQSPKYLFRKEGQNVTLSCEQNLNHDAMYWYRQDPGQGLRLIYYSQIVNDFQKGDIAEGYSVSREKKESFPLTVTSAQKNPTAFYLCASSITRAEAFFGQGTRLTVV.

V gene TRBV7-9 combines with J gene TRBJ2-3; TRBD2 might be the D (7 bases). CDR3 length: 16 residues. Trimming shortened V by 5 bases and J by 1 base, and 16 bases separated the two germline ends. Germline CDR1 SEHNR, CDR2 FQNEAQ (reference sequence). The CDR3 DNA sequence: TGTGCCAGCAGCCCCATGGGGGGGCTGGGCACAGATACGCAGTATTTT. It specifies CASSPMGGLGTDTQYF.

This clone appeared a few times. This sequence joins TRBV6-5 and TRBJ1-6; TRBD1 might be the D (5 bases). Germline CDR1 MNHEY, CDR2 SVGAGI. Trimming pared 2 bases from V and 7 bases from J, leaving 12 bases between. CDR3 length: 15 residues. CDR3 in amino acids: CASSYRREPNSPLHF. The CDR3 DNA reads as TGTGCCAGCAGTTACCGCAGGGAACCGAATTCACCCCTCCACTTT.

A single count supports this clone. The V and J genes are TRBV30 and TRBJ2-1; a weak D match, TRBD2 (5 bases). In germline, CDR1 is GTSNPN, CDR2 SVGIG (reference sequence). This CDR3 region has 14 residues. V was shortened by 2 bases and J by 7 bases, with 15 bases between the two germline ends. The CDR3 coding sequence is TGTGCCTGGAGTCCCGGCGTAGCGAGAAATGAGCAGTTCTTC. Translation: CAWSPGVARNEQFF.

This sequence joins TRBV5-1 and TRBJ2-7; 10 nucleotides line up with TRBD1. This CDR3 has 14 amino acids. Germline lookup yields CDR1 SGHRS and CDR2 YFSETQ. V gave up 7 bases and J gave up 2 bases; unmatched junction bases: 6. CDR3 bases: TGCGCCAGCGAAGTAGGACAGGGGGCCTACGAGCAGTACTTC. Translating gives CASEVGQGAYEQYF.

The genes are TRBV6-9 and TRBJ1-5, with 7 bases that match TRBD1. The germline CDR1 and CDR2 sequences are MNHGY and SVAAGI. V shed 4 bases and J 2 bases; nucleotides not matched to a gene: 2. This CDR3 has 14 residues. The CDR3 DNA reads as TGTGCCAGCAGTTTCGGACAGGGCAATCAGCCCCAGCATTTT. This translates into CASSFGQGNQPQHF.

The CDR3 nucleotides are TGCAGTGCTAGTTCAGATACGCAGTATTTT. Translated: CSASSDTQYF. The rearrangement links TRBV20-1 to TRBJ2-3, with D uncertain. The germline V gene has CDR1 DFQATT and CDR2 SNEGSKA (reference sequence). CDR3 length: 10 residues. The V gene lost 3 bases and the J gene lost 4 bases, with 2 bases spanning the gap.